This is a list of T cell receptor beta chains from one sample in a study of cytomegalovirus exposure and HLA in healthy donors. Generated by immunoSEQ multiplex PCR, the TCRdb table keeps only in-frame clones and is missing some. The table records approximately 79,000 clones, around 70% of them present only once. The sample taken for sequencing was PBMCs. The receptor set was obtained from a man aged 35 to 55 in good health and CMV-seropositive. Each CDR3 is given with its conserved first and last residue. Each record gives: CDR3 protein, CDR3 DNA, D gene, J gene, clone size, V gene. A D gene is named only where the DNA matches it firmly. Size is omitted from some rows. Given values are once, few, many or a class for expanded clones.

CDR3aa: CASSVEGGVENIQYF
CDR3nt: TGTGCCAGCAGCGTAGAAGGGGGGGTGGAAAACATTCAGTACTTC
d_gene: -
j_gene: TRBJ2-4
abundance: few
v_gene: TRBV9

CDR3aa: CSVEVELADTQYF
CDR3nt: TGCAGCGTTGAAGTCGAGCTAGCAGATACGCAGTATTTT
d_gene: -
j_gene: TRBJ2-3
abundance: -
v_gene: TRBV29-1

CDR3aa: CASSLGGRTYGYTF
CDR3nt: TGTGCCAGCAGCTTGGGGGGGCGCACCTATGGCTACACCTTC
d_gene: -
j_gene: TRBJ1-2
abundance: -
v_gene: TRBV7-2

CDR3aa: CASSLRAQTGQYF
CDR3nt: TGTGCCAGCAGTTTACGGGCGCAAACAGGGCAGTACTTC
d_gene: -
j_gene: TRBJ2-7
abundance: -
v_gene: TRBV28

CDR3aa: CASSQDAASEQYF
CDR3nt: TGTGCCAGCAGCCAAGATGCGGCATCCGAGCAGTACTTC
d_gene: -
j_gene: TRBJ2-7
abundance: -
v_gene: TRBV4-2

CDR3aa: CASSFSSGNTEAFF
CDR3nt: TGTGCCAGCAGCTTTAGCAGTGGGAACACTGAAGCTTTCTTT
d_gene: -
j_gene: TRBJ1-1
abundance: -
v_gene: TRBV7-2

CDR3aa: CASSPPGRRLNTIYF
CDR3nt: TGTGCCAGCTCACCACCGGGCAGGCGTTTGAACACCATATATTTT
d_gene: -
j_gene: TRBJ1-3
abundance: -
v_gene: TRBV18

CDR3aa: CASSLFGTDGYTF
CDR3nt: TGTGCCAGCAGTCTATTCGGGACAGACGGCTACACCTTC
d_gene: TRBD1
j_gene: TRBJ1-2
abundance: once
v_gene: TRBV6-5

CDR3aa: CASSSLELAGGSNEQFF
CDR3nt: TGTGCCAGCAGCTCCTTGGAACTAGCGGGGGGAAGCAATGAGCAGTTCTTC
d_gene: TRBD2
j_gene: TRBJ2-1
abundance: -
v_gene: TRBV13

CDR3aa: CASSDRGRGNEQFF
CDR3nt: TGCGCCAGCAGTGATAGGGGGCGCGGGAATGAGCAGTTCTTC
d_gene: TRBD1
j_gene: TRBJ2-1
abundance: -
v_gene: TRBV10-1

CDR3aa: CSVHGRGDTQYF
CDR3nt: TGCAGCGTCCACGGGAGGGGAGATACGCAGTATTTT
d_gene: TRBD2
j_gene: TRBJ2-3
abundance: -
v_gene: TRBV29-1

CDR3aa: CASSPFDRASTGELFF
CDR3nt: TGTGCCAGCAGCCCTTTCGACAGGGCGAGCACCGGGGAGCTGTTTTTT
d_gene: TRBD1
j_gene: TRBJ2-2
abundance: once
v_gene: TRBV4-2

CDR3aa: CASSLTGWREAFF
CDR3nt: TGTGCCAGCAGTTTAACAGGGTGGCGTGAAGCTTTCTTT
d_gene: -
j_gene: TRBJ1-1
abundance: -
v_gene: TRBV28

CDR3aa: CASSAVSGGKETQYF
CDR3nt: TGTGCCAGCAGTGCGGTTAGCGGGGGGAAAGAGACCCAGTACTTC
d_gene: TRBD2
j_gene: TRBJ2-5
abundance: -
v_gene: TRBV6-1

CDR3aa: CASSQVDSGELFF
CDR3nt: TGTGCCAGCAGCCAAGTAGATAGCGGGGAGCTGTTTTTT
d_gene: -
j_gene: TRBJ2-2
abundance: -
v_gene: TRBV4-2

CDR3aa: CASSRVYGYTF
CDR3nt: TGTGCCAGCAGCCGGGTCTATGGCTACACCTTC
d_gene: -
j_gene: TRBJ1-2
abundance: -
v_gene: TRBV2

CDR3aa: CASSADRGPGYF
CDR3nt: TGTGCCAGCAGTGCAGACAGGGGTCCCGGATATTTT
d_gene: TRBD1
j_gene: TRBJ1-3
abundance: -
v_gene: TRBV6-1

CDR3aa: CASSPRTGEGNTEAFF
CDR3nt: TGCGCCAGCAGCCCACGGACAGGGGAGGGTAACACTGAAGCTTTCTTT
d_gene: TRBD1
j_gene: TRBJ1-1
abundance: few
v_gene: TRBV5-1

CDR3aa: CASSLVLKQGYEQYF
CDR3nt: TGTGCCAGCAGCTTGGTCCTCAAACAGGGCTACGAGCAGTACTTC
d_gene: -
j_gene: TRBJ2-7
abundance: few
v_gene: TRBV5-8